This entry lists 29 T cell receptor beta chains sequenced from one sample in a study of blood T cell repertoires in COVID-19. Some clones are missing from TCRdb's copy, which holds only in-frame ones; the method was immunoSEQ multiplex PCR. The sample has about 240,000 clones, about 79% seen once; the top ten hold over 8%. Material for sequencing was peripheral blood. The receptors come from a woman aged 80 or older with acute or convalescent COVID-19.

The rearrangement uses TRBV9 and TRBJ1-3; possibly TRBD1 for D (5 bases). Germline CDR1 SGDLS, CDR2 YYNGEE. V lost 0 bases to trimming and J lost 0 bases, with 10 bases between them. The CDR3 is made up of 16 amino acids. The CDR3 reads CASSVAGGTSGNTIYF. The CDR3 DNA reads TGTGCCAGCAGCGTAGCCGGGGGGACCTCTGGAAACACCATATATTTT.

The V call is TRBV19, the J call TRBJ1-2, with D uncertain. Trimming took off 3 bases at V and 8 bases at J, with 7 bases between the two ends. The CDR3 length is 11 residues. Looked up from germline, CDR1 is LNHDA and CDR2 is SQIVND (reference sequence). The CDR3 loop is CASSIHGGYTF. Written as DNA, the CDR3 is TGTGCCAGTAGTATCCACGGGGGCTACACCTTC.

The chain recombines TRBV28 with TRBJ2-7, with 13 bases aligning to TRBD2. This CDR3 region has 16 residues. V was clipped by 5 bases and J by 6 bases; unmatched bases: 10. Germline V gene lookup returns CDR1 MDHEN and CDR2 SYDVKM. The CDR3 coding sequence is TGTGCCAGCAGTACGACTAGCGGGGGGAATCGGCGCGAGCAGTACTTC. Its translation is CASSTTSGGNRREQYF.

V and J are TRBV2 and TRBJ1-1; no clear D gene. This CDR3 is 14 amino acids long. V was pared by 8 bases and J by 1 base, with 14 bases between. The germline CDR1 and CDR2 sequences are SNHLY and FYNNEI. CDR3 protein: CASSYTIPNTEAFF. CDR3 DNA sequence: TGTGCCAGCTCGTACACGATACCGAACACTGAAGCTTTCTTT.

The DNA for the CDR3 is TGTGCCTGGAGTGTACGGGACAGGGCTTCAGATACGCAGTATTTT. Protein product: CAWSVRDRASDTQYF. The chain uses TRBV30 and TRBJ2-3; TRBD1 matches at 9 bases. The CDR3 sequence is 15 residues long. Trimming cost V 0 bases and J 4 bases; bases outside gene matches: 5. Per germline, CDR1 GTSNPN and CDR2 SVGIG (reference sequence). Based on the CDR3 plus reference TRBV30 and TRBJ2-3, the full variable domain is SQTIHQWPATLVQPVGSPLSLECTVEGTSNPNLYWYRQAAGRGLQLLFYSVGIGQISSEVPQNLSASRPQDRQFILSSKKLLLSDSGFYLCAWSVRDRASDTQYFGPGTRLTVL.

The chain links TRBV4-1 to TRBJ2-2; 10 bases line up with TRBD2. Losses at the gene ends were 4 bases for V and 5 bases for J; bases not matched to a gene: 1. CDR1 is MGHRA, CDR2 YSYEKL, per germline. The CDR3 runs 14 residues. CDR3 bases: TGCGCCAGCAGCCCTAGCGGGGGTACCGGGGAGCTGTTTTTT. Residues: CASSPSGGTGELFF.

The rearrangement uses TRBV3-1 (or the pseudogene TRBV3-2) and TRBJ1-2, with 8 bases lining up with TRBD1. The V gene end was trimmed by 4 bases and the J gene end by 8 bases; junction bases not matched to a gene: 18. Germline-derived CDR1 and CDR2 are LGHDT and YNNKEL (reference sequence). The CDR3 runs 17 residues. In nucleotides, the CDR3 is TGTGCCAGCAGCCTGTCGGCAGGGGGCGGAGCGGGGGGGGGCTACACCTTC. It encodes CASSLSAGGGAGGGYTF.

The genes are TRBV2 and TRBJ2-1, with TRBD2 matching 7 bases. Germline loops: CDR1 SNHLY, CDR2 FYNNEI. With 6 bases clipped from V and 1 base from J, the junction kept 9 bases outside the gene matches. CDR3 length: 16 residues. CDR3 loop: CASSPWASGSYNEQFF. CDR3 coding DNA: TGTGCCAGCAGCCCCTGGGCTAGCGGATCCTACAATGAGCAGTTCTTC.

This clone was picked up a small number of times. This chain uses TRBV7-3 with TRBJ2-2; 10 bases match TRBD2. V trimming: 4 bases; J trimming: 4 bases; junction bases outside the gene matches: 6. Germline V CDR1 and CDR2: SGHTA, FQGTGA. CDR3 size: 16 residues. CDR3 residues: CASSSTGTSVTGELFF. Written as DNA, the CDR3 is TGTGCCAGCAGCTCCACCGGGACTAGCGTCACCGGGGAGCTGTTTTTT. Variable domain in full (rest from reference TRBV7-3 and TRBJ2-2): GAGVSQTPSNKVTEKGKYVELRCDPISGHTALYWYRQSLGQGPEFLIYFQGTGAADDSGLPNDRFFAVRPEGSVSTLKIQRTERGDSAVYLCASSSTGTSVTGELFFGEGSRLTVL.

V gene TRBV30 combines with J gene TRBJ1-6; D remains ambiguous. Trimming shortened V by 3 bases and J by 6 bases, and 9 bases separated the two germline ends. Germline CDR1 GTSNPN, CDR2 SVGIG (reference sequence). This CDR3 has 13 residues. This CDR3 reads CAWRGGLNSPLHF. CDR3 in DNA: TGTGCCTGGAGAGGAGGCCTTAATTCACCCCTCCACTTT.

To note about this clone: Distinct nucleotide sequences in the sample also encode this CDR3. The rearrangement joins TRBV28 to TRBJ1-5; 7 nucleotides line up with TRBD1. Germline CDR1 MDHEN, CDR2 SYDVKM. The V segment lost 6 bases and the J segment 6 bases; nucleotides outside the gene matches: 8. The CDR3 is 14 amino acids. In DNA, the CDR3 is TGTGCCAGCAGCCTAAGGGGGCGAAGTCAGCCCCAGCATTTT. This translates into CASSLRGRSQPQHF.

This clone was counted a few times. The V gene is TRBV5-1, the J gene TRBJ1-1; D is perhaps TRBD1 (6 bases). Trimming left V 1 base short and J 2 bases short, with 9 bases between. CDR1 is SGHRS and CDR2 is YFSETQ in the germline V gene. The CDR3 runs 14 residues. CDR3 sequence: CASSLLGANTEAFF. The DNA of the CDR3 is TGCGCCAGCAGCTTGCTGGGGGCAAACACTGAAGCTTTCTTT.

The chain employs TRBV28 and TRBJ2-5; tentative D call: TRBD2 (6 bases). The CDR3 contains 14 residues. Germline V gene data show CDR1 as MDHEN and CDR2 as SYDVKM. V was pared by 2 bases and J by 4 bases, with 11 bases between. The CDR3 region is CASSLGRGPETQYF. As DNA, the CDR3 is TGTGCCAGCAGTTTAGGGCGGGGCCCAGAGACCCAGTACTTC.

This clone was observed a single time. The chain links TRBV18 to TRBJ1-4; 9 bases are shared with TRBD1. The length of the CDR3 is 13 residues. Per the germline V gene, CDR1 is KGHSH and CDR2 is LQKENI. Unmatched junction bases numbered 7, after V lost 6 bases and J lost 11 bases. CDR3 coding DNA: TGTGCCAGCTCTCCTTCTGGACAGGGGAAACTGTTTTTT. This encodes CASSPSGQGKLFF.

This rearrangement joins TRBV4-1 to TRBJ2-7; 8 positions agree with TRBD2. Losses at the gene ends were 0 bases for V and 0 bases for J; bases not matched to a gene: 4. CDR3 length: 16 amino acids. From germline, CDR1 is MGHRA and CDR2 YSYEKL. In DNA, the CDR3 is TGCGCCAGCAGCCAAGATTTAGCGGGGTTCTCCTACGAGCAGTACTTC. Translating it yields CASSQDLAGFSYEQYF.

This clone was seen only once. The V and J genes are TRBV7-9 and TRBJ1-3, with TRBD1 identical over 11 bases. The germline V gene encodes CDR1 SEHNR and CDR2 FQNEAQ (reference sequence). Germline trimming cut 5 bases from V and 0 bases from J; bases unmatched to any gene: 9. The CDR3 spans 18 residues. The CDR3 spells CASSEGTGGLSSGNTIYF. The CDR3 bases are TGTGCCAGCAGCGAAGGGACAGGGGGTCTTAGCTCTGGAAACACCATATATTTT.

The chain carries TRBV5-1 and TRBJ1-5; 11 bases align to TRBD1. The germline V gene has CDR1 SGHRS and CDR2 YFSETQ. J was trimmed by 7 bases and V by 4 bases; bases with no gene match: 7. The CDR3 totals 15 residues. CDR3 nucleotides: TGCGCCAGCAGCCCGGGGGGGACAGGGGGACAGCCCCAGCATTTT. This translates into CASSPGGTGGQPQHF.

The chain couples TRBV7-9 to TRBJ1-5, with D perhaps TRBD1 (5 bases). The CDR3 is 14 amino acids. Germline lookup yields CDR1 SEHNR and CDR2 FQNEAQ (reference sequence). Trimming removed 7 bases at V and 4 bases at J, with 14 bases between. CDR3 nucleotides: TGTGCCAGCACCTCCGGGGGGTTAAATCAGCCCCAGCATTTT. Translating gives CASTSGGLNQPQHF. Complete variable domain (other parts from reference TRBV7-9 and TRBJ1-5): DTGVSQNPRHKITKRGQNVTFRCDPISEHNRLYWYRQTLGQGPEFLTYFQNEAQLEKSRLLSDRFSAERPKGSFSTLEIQRTEQGDSAMYLCASTSGGLNQPQHFGDGTRLSIL.

The rearrangement joins TRBV2 to TRBJ1-6; possibly TRBD1 for D (5 bases). V was trimmed by 2 bases and J by 11 bases, leaving 16 bases between them. Germline-derived CDR1 and CDR2 are SNHLY and FYNNEI. The CDR3 sequence is 15 residues long. The CDR3 DNA follows: TGTGCCAGCAGTGAAAAAAGTCAGGGTAGGACACCCCTCCACTTT. Protein sequence: CASSEKSQGRTPLHF.

The table lists this clone with a few counts. The chain uses TRBV19 and TRBJ1-2; D ambiguous. CDR1 is LNHDA, CDR2 SQIVND, per germline (reference sequence). V was trimmed by 9 bases and J by 2 bases, leaving 16 bases between them. There are 14 residues in the CDR3. In DNA, the CDR3 is TGTGCCAGCAAAGGAGGACTTTCCAACTATGGCTACACCTTC. Translating it yields CASKGGLSNYGYTF. Supplemented by reference TRBV19 and TRBJ1-2, the full variable domain reads DGGITQSPKYLFRKEGQNVTLSCEQNLNHDAMYWYRQDPGQGLRLIYYSQIVNDFQKGDIAEGYSVSREKKESFPLTVTSAQKNPTAFYLCASKGGLSNYGYTFGSGTRLTVV.

The J gene is TRBJ1-2, the V gene TRBV21-1. TRBV21-1 is shown as a pseudogene. CDR3 length: 12 amino acids. CDR3 sequence (DNA): TGTGCCAGTTGCGCACGGTTCTATGGCTACACCTTC. Translated, it gives CASCARFYGYTF.

J is TRBJ2-7 and V is TRBV7-9, with D uncertain. There are 15 residues in the CDR3. V was trimmed by 5 bases and J by 5 bases, leaving 19 bases between them. The V gene's germline CDR1 is SEHNR and CDR2 FQNEAQ (reference sequence). In DNA form, the CDR3 reads TGTGCCAGCAGCGCCAAATACTCGACACCCGACGAGCAGTACTTC. Translating gives CASSAKYSTPDEQYF.

This chain uses TRBV11-2 with TRBJ2-3; the match to TRBD2 covers 11 bases. The germline V gene has CDR1 SGHAT and CDR2 FQNNGV. V lost 5 bases, J lost 0 bases, and 4 bases stayed unmatched. This CDR3 is 16 amino acids long. The CDR3 loop is CASSPRLAGSTDTQYF. Written as DNA, the CDR3 is TGTGCCAGCAGCCCCCGACTAGCGGGGAGCACAGATACGCAGTATTTT.

The chain uses TRBV3-1 (or the pseudogene TRBV3-2) and TRBJ1-3; 10 bases map to TRBD1. Germline V gene sequence: CDR1 LGHDT, CDR2 YNNKEL (reference sequence). Unmatched junction bases numbered 1, after V lost 2 bases and J lost 0 bases. The CDR3 spans 16 residues. CDR3 DNA sequence: TGTGCCAGCAGCCAAAGGACAGGGGGCTCTGGAAACACCATATATTTT. It yields the protein CASSQRTGGSGNTIYF.

The chain is built from TRBV6-1 and TRBJ2-2; maybe TRBD2 (7 bases). Deletions cut 2 bases from V and 0 bases from J, with 16 bases between. The CDR3 totals 18 residues. CDR1 is MNHNS, CDR2 SASEGT, per germline. CDR3 in DNA: TGTGCCAGCAGTGAATGGGGGGGGCCAGTCGCGAACACCGGGGAGCTGTTTTTT. Its translation: CASSEWGGPVANTGELFF.

The gene calls are TRBV7-9 and TRBJ1-1; 8 nucleotides match TRBD1. The J segment lost 11 bases and the V segment lost 5 bases, leaving 7 bases of the junction unmatched. This CDR3 spans 12 amino acids. Germline V gives CDR1 SEHNR, CDR2 FQNEAQ (reference sequence). This chain's CDR3 is CASSHPGGVAFF. As DNA, the CDR3 is TGTGCCAGCAGCCATCCAGGGGGCGTCGCTTTCTTT.

V gene TRBV7-8 combines with J gene TRBJ2-2, with TRBD1 identical over 8 bases. After removal of 0 bases from V and 4 bases from J, the junction contained 7 bases not matched to a gene. The CDR3 sequence is 17 residues long. Germline values: CDR1 SGHVS, CDR2 FQNEAQ. The CDR3 DNA sequence: TGTGCCAGCAGCTTAGCAGCGGACAGGGCGGTCACCGGGGAGCTGTTTTTT. Translation: CASSLAADRAVTGELFF.

This chain connects TRBV29-1 to TRBJ1-1, with 8 nucleotides matching TRBD1. Per the germline V gene, CDR1 is SQVTM and CDR2 is ANQGSEA. The CDR3 is 14 residues long. The J segment lost 0 bases and the V segment lost 2 bases, leaving 2 bases of the junction unmatched. The CDR3 loop reads CSVEPGQVNTEAFF. CDR3 nucleotides: TGCAGCGTTGAACCGGGACAGGTGAACACTGAAGCTTTCTTT.

The chain is built from TRBV28 and TRBJ1-3; 7 bases agree with TRBD1. Germline lookup yields CDR1 MDHEN and CDR2 SYDVKM. This CDR3 region has 16 residues. The junction had 10 bases not matched to a gene; V was cut back by 5 bases and J by 3 bases. The CDR3 DNA reads TGTGCCAGCAGTCCCCTACGACAGGGATTTGGAAACACCATATATTTT. It translates to CASSPLRQGFGNTIYF.